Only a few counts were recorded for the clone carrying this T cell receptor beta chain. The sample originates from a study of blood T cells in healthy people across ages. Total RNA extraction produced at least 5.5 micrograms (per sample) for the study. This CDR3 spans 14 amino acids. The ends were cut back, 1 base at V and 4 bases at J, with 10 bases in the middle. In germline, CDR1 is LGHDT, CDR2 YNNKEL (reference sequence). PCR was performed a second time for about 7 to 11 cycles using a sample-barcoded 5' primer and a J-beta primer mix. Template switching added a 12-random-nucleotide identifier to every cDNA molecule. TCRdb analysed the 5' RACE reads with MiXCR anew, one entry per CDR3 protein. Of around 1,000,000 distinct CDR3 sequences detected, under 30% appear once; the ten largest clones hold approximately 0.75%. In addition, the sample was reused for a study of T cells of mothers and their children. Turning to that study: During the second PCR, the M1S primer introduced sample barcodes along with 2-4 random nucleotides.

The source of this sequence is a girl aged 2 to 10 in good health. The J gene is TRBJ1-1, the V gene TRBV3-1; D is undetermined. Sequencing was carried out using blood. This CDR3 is CASSQVEGSTEAFF. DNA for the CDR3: TGTGCCAGCAGCCAAGTGGAAGGTTCCACTGAAGCTTTCTTT.